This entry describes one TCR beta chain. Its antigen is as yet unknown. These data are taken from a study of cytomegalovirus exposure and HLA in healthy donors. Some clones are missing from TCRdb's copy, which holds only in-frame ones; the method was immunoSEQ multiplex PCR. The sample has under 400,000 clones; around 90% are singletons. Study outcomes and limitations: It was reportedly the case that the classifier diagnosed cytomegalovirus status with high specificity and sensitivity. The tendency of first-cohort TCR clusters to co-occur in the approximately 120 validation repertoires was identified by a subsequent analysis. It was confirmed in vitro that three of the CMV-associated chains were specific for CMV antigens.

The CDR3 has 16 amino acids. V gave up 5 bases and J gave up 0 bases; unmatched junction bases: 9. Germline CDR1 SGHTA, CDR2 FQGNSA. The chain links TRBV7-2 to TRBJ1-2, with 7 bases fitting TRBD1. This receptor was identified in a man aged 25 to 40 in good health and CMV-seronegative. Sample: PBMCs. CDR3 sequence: CASSPGQPKANYGYTF. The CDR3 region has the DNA TGTGCCAGCAGCCCGGGACAGCCAAAAGCTAACTATGGCTACACCTTC.